A single sample is the source of the 19 T cell receptor beta chains below, sequenced in a study of cytomegalovirus exposure and HLA in healthy donors (dated by TCRdb to about 2017). The library came from the immunoSEQ multiplex PCR assay. The multiplex PCR relied on a mix of 60 forward primers for TCR Vbeta segments and 13 reverse primers for TCR Jbeta segments. What TCRdb holds here is the immuneACCESS table cut down to in-frame rearrangements. Part of the clones is not present; checked against another copy, under half of the missing clones reflect an unresolved V gene, and the others are unexplained. The sample includes around 210,000 clones, with more than 65% observed a single time. Jointly, the top ten make up about 1.7% of the sample. The sequencing sample was made of PBMCs. Every receptor here comes from a man aged 50-59 years in good health and CMV-seronegative.

The genes are TRBV27 and TRBJ2-3; possible D gene TRBD2, 6 bases. Germline loops: CDR1 MNHEY, CDR2 SMNVEV (reference sequence). The CDR3 covers 16 residues. Deletions cut 4 bases from V and 5 bases from J, with 19 bases between. The CDR3 here is CASSSIKGGPGDTQYF. The CDR3 bases are TGTGCCAGCAGTTCAATAAAAGGAGGGCCCGGAGATACGCAGTATTTT.

On this clone: An end of the junction differs from the germline gene, which may be a read error. This rearrangement joins TRBV7-9 to TRBJ2-5; 9 bases are a match to TRBD2. CDR1 is SEHNR and CDR2 is FQNEAQ in the germline V gene (reference sequence). The CDR3 extends over 18 amino acids. The CDR3 here is CSSSSLGASGTRQETQYF. In nucleotides, the CDR3 is TGTTCCAGCAGCTCTCTGGGGGCTAGCGGGACGAGACAAGAGACCCAGTACTTC. Based on the CDR3 plus reference TRBV7-9 and TRBJ2-5, the full variable domain is DTGVSQNPRHKITKRGQNVTFRCDPISEHNRLYWYRQTLGQGPEFLTYFQNEAQLEKSRLLSDRFSAERPKGSFSTLEIQRTEQGDSAMYLCSSSSLGASGTRQETQYFGPGTRLLVL.

The chain carries TRBV19 and TRBJ1-4; TRBD1 might be the D (6 bases). Trimming took off 6 bases at V and 3 bases at J, with 11 bases between the two ends. CDR3 size: 14 residues. Germline CDR1 LNHDA, CDR2 SQIVND (reference sequence). The CDR3 DNA reads as TGTGCCAGTAGCGATGACAGGTCTAATGAAAAACTGTTTTTT. Its translation is CASSDDRSNEKLFF.

V gene TRBV19 combines with J gene TRBJ1-6; 9 positions agree with TRBD1. V trimming: 5 bases; J trimming: 7 bases; junction bases outside the gene matches: 3. CDR1 is LNHDA, CDR2 SQIVND, per germline (reference sequence). The CDR3 contains 14 residues. CDR3 bases: TGTGCCAGTAGTTCCGGACAGGGGAATTCACCCCTCCACTTT. Protein: CASSSGQGNSPLHF. Based on the CDR3 plus reference TRBV19 and TRBJ1-6, the full variable domain is DGGITQSPKYLFRKEGQNVTLSCEQNLNHDAMYWYRQDPGQGLRLIYYSQIVNDFQKGDIAEGYSVSREKKESFPLTVTSAQKNPTAFYLCASSSGQGNSPLHFGNGTRLTVT.

The chain recombines TRBV19 with TRBJ1-4, with 7 bases matching TRBD1. The CDR3 is made up of 19 amino acids. The V segment lost 1 base and the J segment 0 bases; nucleotides outside the gene matches: 11. Germline V gene data show CDR1 as LNHDA and CDR2 as SQIVND (reference sequence). As DNA, the CDR3 is TGTGCCAGTAGTATAGCAGTGCGACAGGGCCTGGCAACTAATGAAAAACTGTTTTTT. Translated: CASSIAVRQGLATNEKLFF.

The chain employs TRBV27 and TRBJ2-5, with 8 nucleotides matching TRBD1. The CDR3 extends over 15 amino acids. Germline V gene sequence: CDR1 MNHEY, CDR2 SMNVEV (reference sequence). After removal of 5 bases from V and 6 bases from J, the junction contained 11 bases not matched to a gene. The CDR3 bases are TGTGCCAGCAGTGCGATGGACAGGGTGAAAAAGACCCAGTACTTC. This sequence encodes CASSAMDRVKKTQYF.

CDR3: CASSQGSGGKNIQYF. The CDR3 DNA is TGTGCCAGCAGTCAGGGCTCGGGGGGCAAAAACATTCAGTACTTC. This chain connects TRBV25-1 to TRBJ2-4, with 7 bases that match TRBD2. The CDR3 runs to 15 residues. Trimming took 5 bases from V and 3 from J; bases not matched to a gene: 7. Germline V gene data show CDR1 as MGHDK and CDR2 as SYGVNS.

This chain uses TRBV5-1 with TRBJ2-5; D remains ambiguous. The ends were cut back, 2 bases at V and 4 bases at J, with 12 bases in the middle. The CDR3 runs 14 residues. Germline loops: CDR1 SGHRS, CDR2 YFSETQ. CDR3 amino acids: CASSFGAIRETQYF. The CDR3 region has the DNA TGCGCCAGCAGCTTTGGAGCAATAAGAGAGACCCAGTACTTC.

The rearrangement links TRBV4-2 to TRBJ2-3; 10 nucleotides agree with TRBD2. The germline CDR1 and CDR2 sequences are LGHNA and YNFKEQ. CDR3 length equals 16 residues. V shed 4 bases, J shed 5 bases, and the junction held 9 bases outside the gene matches. The chain's CDR3 is CASSLFTSGIQDTQYF. In nucleotides, the CDR3 is TGTGCCAGCAGCCTCTTTACTAGCGGGATACAAGATACGCAGTATTTT.

The chain uses TRBV29-1 and TRBJ2-1; D uncertain. CDR1 and CDR2 (germline): SQVTM, ANQGSEA. CDR3 length: 14 residues. The V end lost 2 bases, the J end lost 10 bases, and 18 bases lay between the germline ends. The CDR3 DNA sequence: TGCAGCGTTGAACTGGGCTTACCGTCACGGGAGCAGTTCTTC. It codes for CSVELGLPSREQFF.

The rearrangement links TRBV5-1 to TRBJ2-2; TRBD2 aligns across 10 bases. There are 18 residues in the CDR3. The J segment lost 5 bases and the V segment lost 0 bases, leaving 10 bases of the junction unmatched. Germline assignment: CDR1 SGHRS and CDR2 YFSETQ. CDR3 in amino acids: CASSLVAGGSVWTGELFF. DNA for the CDR3: TGCGCCAGCAGCTTGGTAGCGGGAGGATCTGTTTGGACCGGGGAGCTGTTTTTT.

This rearrangement joins TRBV30 to TRBJ1-6, with TRBD1 identical over 8 bases. Germline CDR1 reads GTSNPN; CDR2 reads SVGIG (reference sequence). CDR3 length: 14 amino acids. Trimming at V came to 1 base and at J to 6 bases, leaving 2 bases not matched to a gene. This chain's CDR3 is CAWSGTGSNSPLHF. CDR3 in DNA: TGTGCCTGGAGTGGGACAGGGAGTAATTCACCCCTCCACTTT.

The genes are TRBV28 and TRBJ1-5, with 7 bases lining up with TRBD1. In germline, CDR1 is MDHEN, CDR2 SYDVKM. This CDR3 contains 17 residues. Losses at the gene ends were 2 bases for V and 0 bases for J; bases not matched to a gene: 7. The CDR3 DNA is TGTGCCAGCAGTTTAAAGACAGGGCCTCATAGCAATCAGCCCCAGCATTTT. This encodes CASSLKTGPHSNQPQHF.

The count of this clone is one. V is TRBV5-1 and J is TRBJ2-1; weak D call: TRBD1 (5 bases). The germline gives CDR1 SGHRS, CDR2 YFSETQ. The V and J ends lost 5 bases and 2 bases respectively, with 11 bases between them. This CDR3 contains 14 residues. This CDR3 reads CASSFGQAYNEQFF. The CDR3 coding sequence is TGCGCCAGCAGTTTCGGACAAGCCTACAATGAGCAGTTCTTC.

V and J are TRBV29-1 and TRBJ2-5, with TRBD2 matching 9 bases. Germline CDR1 SQVTM, CDR2 ANQGSEA. The CDR3 is 13 residues long. V was pared by 8 bases and J by 4 bases, with 8 bases of the junction left unmatched. The CDR3 sequence is CSIAGGPSETQYF. CDR3 in DNA: TGCAGCATTGCGGGAGGGCCCTCAGAGACCCAGTACTTC.

V usage is TRBV30 and J usage is TRBJ2-3; 11 bases align to TRBD1. The CDR3 has 16 amino acids. The germline gives CDR1 GTSNPN, CDR2 SVGIG (reference sequence). Trimming at V came to 1 base and at J to 5 bases, leaving 8 bases not matched to a gene. The CDR3 region is CAWSGKGQGAKDTQYF. Here the CDR3 DNA reads TGTGCCTGGAGTGGAAAAGGACAGGGGGCGAAAGATACGCAGTATTTT.

V is TRBV27 and J is TRBJ2-1; tentatively, D is TRBD2 (6 bases). Germline V lookup: CDR1 MNHEY, CDR2 SMNVEV (reference sequence). CDR3 length: 15 residues. V was cut by 2 bases and J by 2 bases, with 10 bases left in between. The CDR3: CASSLPGSTYNEQFF. The CDR3 DNA sequence: TGTGCCAGCAGTTTACCCGGGAGCACCTACAATGAGCAGTTCTTC.

The rearrangement links TRBV9 to TRBJ2-3; 12 nucleotides line up with TRBD2. The CDR3 runs to 16 residues. V was pared by 0 bases and J by 5 bases, with 4 bases of the junction left unmatched. Germline CDR1 is SGDLS and CDR2 is YYNGEE. In nucleotides, the CDR3 is TGTGCCAGCAGCGTAGCCCTAGCGGGAGGGGGAGATACGCAGTATTTT. The encoded protein is CASSVALAGGGDTQYF.

This clone was picked up one time. This chain links TRBV11-2 with TRBJ2-3; D may be TRBD1 (5 bases). Per the germline V gene, CDR1 is SGHAT and CDR2 is FQNNGV. With 1 base removed from V and 1 base from J, the gap between germline ends came to 15 bases. The CDR3 loop spans 17 amino acids. The CDR3 loop is CASSLAGSAPGTDTQYF. The CDR3 DNA reads TGTGCCAGCAGCTTAGCAGGGTCGGCGCCTGGCACAGATACGCAGTATTTT. Combining the CDR3 with reference TRBV11-2 and TRBJ2-3 gives the whole variable domain EAGVAQSPRYKIIEKRQSVAFWCNPISGHATLYWYQQILGQGPKLLIQFQNNGVVDDSQLPKDRFSAERLKGVDSTLKIQPAKLEDSAVYLCASSLAGSAPGTDTQYFGPGTRLTVL.